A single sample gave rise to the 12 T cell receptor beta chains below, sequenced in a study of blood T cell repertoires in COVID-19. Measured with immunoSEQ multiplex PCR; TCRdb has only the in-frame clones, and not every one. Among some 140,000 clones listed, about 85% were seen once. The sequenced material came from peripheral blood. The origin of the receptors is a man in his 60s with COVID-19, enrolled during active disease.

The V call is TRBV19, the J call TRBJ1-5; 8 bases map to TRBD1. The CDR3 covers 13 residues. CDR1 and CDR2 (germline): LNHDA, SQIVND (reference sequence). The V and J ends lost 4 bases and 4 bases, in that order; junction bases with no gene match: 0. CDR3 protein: CASSNRGNQPQHF. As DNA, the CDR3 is TGTGCCAGTAGTAACAGGGGGAATCAGCCCCAGCATTTT.

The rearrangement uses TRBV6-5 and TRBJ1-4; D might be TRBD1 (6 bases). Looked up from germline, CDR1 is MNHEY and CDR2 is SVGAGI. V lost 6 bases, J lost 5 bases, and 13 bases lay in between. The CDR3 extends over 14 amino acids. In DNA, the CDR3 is TGTGCCAGCAGGCTGGGACAAGGAAATGAAAAACTGTTTTTT. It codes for CASRLGQGNEKLFF.

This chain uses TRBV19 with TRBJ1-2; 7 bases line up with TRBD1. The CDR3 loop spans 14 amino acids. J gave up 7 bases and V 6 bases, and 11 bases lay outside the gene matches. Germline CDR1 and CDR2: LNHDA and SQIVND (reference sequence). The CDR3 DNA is TGTGCCAGTAGCCTAGGGGGCAATGGTCGTGGCTACACCTTC. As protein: CASSLGGNGRGYTF.

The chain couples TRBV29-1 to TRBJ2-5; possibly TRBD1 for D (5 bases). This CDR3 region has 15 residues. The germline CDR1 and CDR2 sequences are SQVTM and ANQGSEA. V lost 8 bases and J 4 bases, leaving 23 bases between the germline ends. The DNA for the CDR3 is TGCAGCCCAGTGGGGCGTCGACTCCTCCGAGAGACCCAGTACTTC. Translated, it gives CSPVGRRLLRETQYF.

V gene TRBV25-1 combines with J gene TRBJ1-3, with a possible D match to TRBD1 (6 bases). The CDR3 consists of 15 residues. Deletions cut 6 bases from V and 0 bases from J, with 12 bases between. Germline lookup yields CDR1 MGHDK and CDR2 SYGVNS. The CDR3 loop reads CASRETGLSGNTIYF. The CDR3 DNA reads TGTGCCAGCAGAGAGACAGGCCTCTCTGGAAACACCATATATTTT.

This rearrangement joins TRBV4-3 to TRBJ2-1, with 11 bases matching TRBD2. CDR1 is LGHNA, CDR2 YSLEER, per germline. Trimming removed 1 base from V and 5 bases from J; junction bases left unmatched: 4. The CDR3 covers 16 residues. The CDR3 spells CASSQVVAGGNNEQFF. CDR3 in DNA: TGCGCCAGCAGCCAAGTGGTAGCGGGAGGGAACAATGAGCAGTTCTTC.

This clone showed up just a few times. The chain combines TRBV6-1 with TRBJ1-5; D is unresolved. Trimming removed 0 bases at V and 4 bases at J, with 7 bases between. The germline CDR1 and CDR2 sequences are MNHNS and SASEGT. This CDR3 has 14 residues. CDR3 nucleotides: TGTGCCAGCAGTGAAGCTTTCCCAAATCAGCCCCAGCATTTT. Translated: CASSEAFPNQPQHF.

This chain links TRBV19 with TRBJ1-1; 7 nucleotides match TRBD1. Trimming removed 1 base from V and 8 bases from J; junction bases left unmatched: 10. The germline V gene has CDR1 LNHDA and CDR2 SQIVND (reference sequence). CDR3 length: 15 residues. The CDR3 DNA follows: TGTGCCAGTAGTATAGTTGTTACAGGGGAGAAAGAAGCTTTCTTT. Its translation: CASSIVVTGEKEAFF.

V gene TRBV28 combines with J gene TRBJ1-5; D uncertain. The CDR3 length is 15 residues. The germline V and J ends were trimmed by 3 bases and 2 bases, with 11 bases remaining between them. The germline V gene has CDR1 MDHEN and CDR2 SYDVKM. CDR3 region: CASSFLDARNQPQHF. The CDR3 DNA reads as TGTGCCAGCAGTTTTTTAGATGCCCGCAATCAGCCCCAGCATTTT.

CDR3 coding DNA: TGTGCCAGCAGCCCGGGGGTAACGGGCACAGATACGCAGTATTTT. Amino acids: CASSPGVTGTDTQYF. V is TRBV7-3 and J is TRBJ2-3; TRBD2 might be the D (6 bases). CDR1 and CDR2 (germline): SGHTA, FQGTGA. The V gene lost 5 bases and the J gene lost 1 base, with 13 bases spanning the gap. The CDR3 sequence is 15 residues long.

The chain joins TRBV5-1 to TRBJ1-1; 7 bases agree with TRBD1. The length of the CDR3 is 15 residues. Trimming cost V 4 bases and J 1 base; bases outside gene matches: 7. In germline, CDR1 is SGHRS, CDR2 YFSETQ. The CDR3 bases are TGCGCCAGCAGCCCGCGAAGGACAGGGAACACTGAAGCTTTCTTT. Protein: CASSPRRTGNTEAFF.

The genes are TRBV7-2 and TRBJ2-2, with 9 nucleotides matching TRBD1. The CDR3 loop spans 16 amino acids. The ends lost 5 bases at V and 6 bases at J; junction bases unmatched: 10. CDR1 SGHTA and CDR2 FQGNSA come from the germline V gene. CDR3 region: CASSGPGQGKAGELFF. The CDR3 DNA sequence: TGTGCCAGCAGCGGACCGGGACAGGGAAAGGCCGGGGAGCTGTTTTTT.